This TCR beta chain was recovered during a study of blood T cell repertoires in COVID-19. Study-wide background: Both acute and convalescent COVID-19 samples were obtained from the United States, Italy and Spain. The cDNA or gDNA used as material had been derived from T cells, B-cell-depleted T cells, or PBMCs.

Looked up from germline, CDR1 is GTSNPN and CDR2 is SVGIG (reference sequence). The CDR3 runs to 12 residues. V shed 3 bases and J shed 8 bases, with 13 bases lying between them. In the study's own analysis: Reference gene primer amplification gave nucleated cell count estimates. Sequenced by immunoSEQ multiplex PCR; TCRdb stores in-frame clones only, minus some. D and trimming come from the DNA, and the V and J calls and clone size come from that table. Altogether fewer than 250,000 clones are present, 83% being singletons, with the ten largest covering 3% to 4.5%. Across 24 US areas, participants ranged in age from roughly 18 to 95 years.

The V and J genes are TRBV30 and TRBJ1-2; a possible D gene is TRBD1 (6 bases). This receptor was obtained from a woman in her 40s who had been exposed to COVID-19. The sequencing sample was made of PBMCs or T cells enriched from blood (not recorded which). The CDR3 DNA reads TGTGCCTGGAGATCTGGGGGCTTGGGCTACACCTTC. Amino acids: CAWRSGGLGYTF.